These 27 T cell receptor beta chains were all obtained from the same sample, sequenced in a study of blood T cell repertoires in COVID-19. TCRdb's copy holds only in-frame clones and misses some; the assay was immunoSEQ multiplex PCR. This repertoire shows approximately 65,000 clones, approximately 86% found once; its top ten account for 3.5% to 5%. The sample consisted of peripheral blood. The receptors here all came from a man aged 50-60 years with acute or convalescent COVID-19.

A remark on this clone: This specimen includes other DNA sequences encoding the same CDR3. This chain connects TRBV19 to TRBJ2-5; 7 nucleotides align to TRBD1. CDR3 length: 14 amino acids. The germline V gene has CDR1 LNHDA and CDR2 SQIVND (reference sequence). V trimming: 3 bases; J trimming: 4 bases; junction bases outside the gene matches: 5. This chain's CDR3 is CASSITGVGETQYF. As DNA, the CDR3 is TGTGCCAGTAGTATCACAGGGGTCGGAGAGACCCAGTACTTC.

There are a few counts of this clone. J is TRBJ1-3 and V is TRBV6-1; 7 positions match TRBD1. The germline V gene has CDR1 MNHNS and CDR2 SASEGT. The V and J ends lost 3 bases and 1 base, in that order; junction bases with no gene match: 6. The CDR3 loop spans 16 amino acids. The CDR3 region is CASSEGQPVSGNTIYF. In DNA, the CDR3 is TGTGCCAGCAGTGAGGGACAGCCGGTGTCTGGAAACACCATATATTTT.

The chain couples TRBV5-1 to TRBJ2-1, with D unresolved. Per germline, CDR1 SGHRS and CDR2 YFSETQ. V lost 0 bases, J lost 7 bases, and 11 bases lay in between. CDR3 size: 14 residues. This chain's CDR3 is CASSLEGVLNEQFF. CDR3 DNA sequence: TGCGCCAGCAGCTTGGAAGGAGTATTGAATGAGCAGTTCTTC.

CDR3 in amino acids: CASSQLIEQFF. In nucleotides, the CDR3 is TGTGCCAGCAGCCAATTAATTGAGCAGTTCTTC. This chain joins TRBV14 and TRBJ2-1, with D unclear. V was pared by 2 bases and J by 9 bases, with 5 bases between. The CDR3 extends over 11 amino acids. Per the germline V gene, CDR1 is SGHDN and CDR2 is FVKESK.

The chain combines TRBV10-3 with TRBJ1-1; 9 nucleotides agree with TRBD1. The V segment lost 4 bases and the J segment 0 bases; nucleotides outside the gene matches: 6. Germline CDR1 reads ENHRY; CDR2 reads SYGVKD. The CDR3 extends over 16 amino acids. The CDR3 coding sequence is TGTGCCATCAGTGGGACAGGGGAGACCCTGAACACTGAAGCTTTCTTT. Its translation: CAISGTGETLNTEAFF.

The J gene is TRBJ1-4, the V gene TRBV3-1 (or the pseudogene TRBV3-2); D gene uncertain. This CDR3 has 12 residues. Germline CDR1 reads LGHDT; CDR2 reads YNNKEL (reference sequence). V was trimmed by 0 bases and J by 7 bases, leaving 3 bases between them. CDR3 nucleotides: TGTGCCAGCAGCCAAGACAGTGAAAAACTGTTTTTT. Translation gives CASSQDSEKLFF.

The CDR3 DNA sequence: TGTGCCACCAGCCAGTGGGGACAGGGCGGATCCTACGAGCAGTACTTC. This gives the protein CATSQWGQGGSYEQYF. The rearrangement links TRBV24-1 to TRBJ2-7, with TRBD1 matching over 9 bases. Germline V gives CDR1 KGHDR, CDR2 SFDVKD. The length of the CDR3 is 16 residues. Trimming at V came to 7 bases and at J to 1 base, leaving 10 bases not matched to a gene.

This chain joins TRBV14 and TRBJ1-2; the match to TRBD1 covers 7 bases. Per the germline V gene, CDR1 is SGHDN and CDR2 is FVKESK. V lost 0 bases to trimming and J lost 5 bases; unmatched junction nucleotides: 9. CDR3 length: 16 residues. The CDR3 coding sequence is TGTGCCAGCAGCCAAGATATCGGGACAGCTTTTTATGGCTACACCTTC. Protein: CASSQDIGTAFYGYTF. Looking up the rest from reference TRBV14 and TRBJ1-2 gives the full variable domain: EAGVTQFPSHSVIEKGQTVTLRCDPISGHDNLYWYRRVMGKEIKFLLHFVKESKQDESGMPNNRFLAERTGGTYSTLKVQPAELEDSGVYFCASSQDIGTAFYGYTFGSGTRLTVV.

V gene TRBV6-2 or TRBV6-3 combines with J gene TRBJ2-7; D is possibly TRBD2 (6 bases). Trimming pared 5 bases from V and 2 bases from J, leaving 28 bases between. The V gene's germline CDR1 is MNHEY and CDR2 SVGEGT. CDR3 length: 19 amino acids. The CDR3 sequence is CASSPTSSSVIASPYEQYF. The CDR3 bases are TGTGCCAGCAGTCCAACTAGCAGTAGTGTGATAGCAAGCCCCTACGAGCAGTACTTC.

The chain uses TRBV5-6 and TRBJ2-5; 10 positions agree with TRBD1. Germline CDR1 and CDR2: SGHDT and YYEEEE. The V gene end was trimmed by 2 bases and the J gene end by 5 bases; junction bases not matched to a gene: 9. This CDR3 is built from 16 residues. The CDR3 region has the DNA TGTGCCAGCAGCTTTGACAGGGGGCGTGTTAGGGAGACCCAGTACTTC. Protein: CASSFDRGRVRETQYF.

This clone was picked up one time. The V gene is TRBV11-3, the J gene TRBJ2-5, with 14 bases lining up with TRBD2. The germline V gene encodes CDR1 SGHNT and CDR2 YENEEA. Germline trimming cut 3 bases from V and 4 bases from J; bases unmatched to any gene: 4. The CDR3 sequence is 16 residues long. In DNA form, the CDR3 reads TGTGCCAGCAGCTTGGGACTAGCGGGGGAAGGAGAGACCCAGTACTTC. It codes for CASSLGLAGEGETQYF.

The chain joins TRBV5-1 to TRBJ1-3; D is possibly TRBD1 (6 bases). Trimming pared 4 bases from V and 9 bases from J, leaving 14 bases between. The CDR3 loop spans 13 amino acids. Germline V lookup: CDR1 SGHRS, CDR2 YFSETQ. The CDR3: CASSEGTWGTIYF. The CDR3 DNA reads TGCGCCAGCAGCGAGGGGACATGGGGCACCATATATTTT.

V usage is TRBV20-1 and J usage is TRBJ1-3; D not resolved. This CDR3 comprises 13 residues. V was pared by 3 bases and J by 2 bases, with 8 bases between. Germline lookup yields CDR1 DFQATT and CDR2 SNEGSKA (reference sequence). The CDR3 DNA is TGCAGTGCTAGTAACTCTCCTGGAAACACCATATATTTT. Translation: CSASNSPGNTIYF.

The J gene is TRBJ2-7, the V gene TRBV5-1; TRBD1 aligns across 9 bases. Germline V gene lookup returns CDR1 SGHRS and CDR2 YFSETQ. The CDR3 extends over 16 amino acids. Trimming at V came to 0 bases and at J to 6 bases, leaving 10 bases not matched to a gene. CDR3 DNA: TGCGCCAGCAGCTTGGGGGGCCCGGGACAGGGTTTCGAGCAGTACTTC. Protein: CASSLGGPGQGFEQYF. The full variable domain, rest sourced from reference TRBV5-1 and TRBJ2-7, is KAGVTQTPRYLIKTRGQQVTLSCSPISGHRSVSWYQQTPGQGLQFLFEYFSETQRNKGNFPGRFSGRQFSNSRSEMNVSTLELGDSALYLCASSLGGPGQGFEQYFGPGTRLTVT.

CDR3 loop: CASSLGQGQLNIQYF. The CDR3 DNA follows: TGCGCCAGCAGCTTGGGGCAGGGTCAACTGAACATTCAGTACTTC. The chain joins TRBV5-1 to TRBJ2-4; perhaps TRBD1 as D (5 bases). Germline V gene lookup returns CDR1 SGHRS and CDR2 YFSETQ. V shed 0 bases and J shed 7 bases, with 14 bases lying between them. The CDR3 runs to 15 residues.

CDR3 amino acids: CASSYQTGTGANVLTF. The CDR3 coding sequence is TGTGCCAGCAGTTACCAGACAGGGACTGGGGCCAACGTCCTGACTTTC. The V call is TRBV6-5, the J call TRBJ2-6; 7 nucleotides match TRBD1. V shed 2 bases, J shed 2 bases, and the junction held 3 bases outside the gene matches. CDR1 and CDR2 (germline): MNHEY, SVGAGI. There are 16 residues in the CDR3.

This clone was observed once. The DNA for the CDR3 is TGTGCCAGCAGTTTGAGGGCAGGGGGCACAGATACGCAGTATTTT. Amino acid sequence: CASSLRAGGTDTQYF. The chain links TRBV27 to TRBJ2-3; weak D call: TRBD1 (6 bases). The CDR3 runs to 15 residues. The V and J ends lost 3 bases and 1 base respectively, with 11 bases between them. In germline, CDR1 is MNHEY, CDR2 SMNVEV (reference sequence).

For the CDR3, the DNA is TGTGCCAGCAGCCTCACTAGCTTCCCAACAGATACGCAGTATTTT. It translates to CASSLTSFPTDTQYF. The chain links TRBV7-3 to TRBJ2-3, with D perhaps matching TRBD2 (6 bases). Trimming cost V 5 bases and J 3 bases, with 15 bases left between them. Germline CDR1 SGHTA, CDR2 FQGTGA. The CDR3 is 15 amino acids.

The chain joins TRBV5-8 to TRBJ2-7; D uncertain. Germline loops: CDR1 SGHTS, CDR2 YDEGEE. V was pared by 2 bases and J by 0 bases, with 9 bases between. This CDR3 is built from 14 residues. CDR3 coding DNA: TGTGCCAGCAGCTTTCCTTTGAGCTCCTACGAGCAGTACTTC. It codes for CASSFPLSSYEQYF.

The chain employs TRBV5-4 and TRBJ2-5, with 7 bases matching TRBD1. The V and J ends lost 4 bases and 5 bases, in that order; junction bases with no gene match: 11. The V gene's germline CDR1 is SGHNT and CDR2 YYREEE (reference sequence). The CDR3 loop spans 15 amino acids. CDR3 DNA: TGTGCCAGCAGCACTGGAGAGGGGGCATGGGAGACCCAGTACTTC. It yields the protein CASSTGEGAWETQYF.

As regards this clone: The sample has other DNA sequences that encode this CDR3 too. The V gene is TRBV18, the J gene TRBJ1-4, with TRBD1 matching 9 bases. This CDR3 spans 15 amino acids. The V gene's germline CDR1 is KGHSH and CDR2 LQKENI. The J segment lost 7 bases and the V segment lost 0 bases, leaving 3 bases of the junction unmatched. CDR3 protein: CASSPPGQGGEKLFF. The CDR3 DNA sequence: TGTGCCAGCTCACCACCGGGACAGGGCGGTGAAAAACTGTTTTTT.

This chain links TRBV6-5 with TRBJ2-1; 10 bases map to TRBD1. The CDR3 is made up of 13 amino acids. Germline V lookup: CDR1 MNHEY, CDR2 SVGAGI. Trimming took 8 bases from V and 5 from J; bases not matched to a gene: 3. The CDR3 nucleotides are TGTGCCAGCGTGGGGACAGGGGACAATGAGCAGTTCTTC. Its protein product is CASVGTGDNEQFF.

The chain combines TRBV5-1 with TRBJ1-1; TRBD1 matches 7 bases. The V gene's germline CDR1 is SGHRS and CDR2 YFSETQ. Germline trimming cut 6 bases from V and 6 bases from J; bases unmatched to any gene: 11. CDR3 length equals 14 residues. The CDR3 nucleotides read TGCGCCAGCACCCTAGGGGGCGCGGCATCTGAAGCTTTCTTT. This codes for CASTLGGAASEAFF.

The rearrangement uses TRBV19 and TRBJ1-4; no firm D call. The V end lost 5 bases, the J end lost 0 bases, and 19 bases lay between the germline ends. Germline CDR1 and CDR2: LNHDA and SQIVND (reference sequence). The length of the CDR3 is 18 residues. CDR3 nucleotide sequence: TGTGCCAGTAGTCACCTCGCCCGATCGCCGGCAACTAATGAAAAACTGTTTTTT. The encoded protein is CASSHLARSPATNEKLFF. Together with reference TRBV19 and TRBJ1-4, the CDR3 gives the full variable domain: DGGITQSPKYLFRKEGQNVTLSCEQNLNHDAMYWYRQDPGQGLRLIYYSQIVNDFQKGDIAEGYSVSREKKESFPLTVTSAQKNPTAFYLCASSHLARSPATNEKLFFGSGTQLSVL.

V and J are TRBV30 and TRBJ1-3; D is unclear. Germline V gene lookup returns CDR1 GTSNPN and CDR2 SVGIG (reference sequence). The CDR3 is made up of 13 amino acids. V lost 2 bases and J lost 9, with 14 bases in between. CDR3: CAWSIGMEGTIYF. The CDR3 bases are TGTGCCTGGAGTATAGGGATGGAGGGCACCATATATTTT.

The chain joins TRBV28 to TRBJ1-2; D remains ambiguous. This CDR3 region has 13 residues. V was pared by 2 bases and J by 7 bases, with 11 bases between. The germline gives CDR1 MDHEN, CDR2 SYDVKM. In DNA, the CDR3 is TGTGCCAGCAGTTTAAGTCCCTCGCGTGGCTACACCTTC. Protein sequence: CASSLSPSRGYTF.

V and J are TRBV11-2 and TRBJ1-2; TRBD1 might be the D (5 bases). Germline V gene data show CDR1 as SGHAT and CDR2 as FQNNGV. V lost 0 bases and J 4 bases, leaving 9 bases between the germline ends. The CDR3 has 14 residues. CDR3 DNA sequence: TGTGCCAGCAGCTTAGAAGGGGCTGGCTATGGCTACACCTTC. Its protein is CASSLEGAGYGYTF.